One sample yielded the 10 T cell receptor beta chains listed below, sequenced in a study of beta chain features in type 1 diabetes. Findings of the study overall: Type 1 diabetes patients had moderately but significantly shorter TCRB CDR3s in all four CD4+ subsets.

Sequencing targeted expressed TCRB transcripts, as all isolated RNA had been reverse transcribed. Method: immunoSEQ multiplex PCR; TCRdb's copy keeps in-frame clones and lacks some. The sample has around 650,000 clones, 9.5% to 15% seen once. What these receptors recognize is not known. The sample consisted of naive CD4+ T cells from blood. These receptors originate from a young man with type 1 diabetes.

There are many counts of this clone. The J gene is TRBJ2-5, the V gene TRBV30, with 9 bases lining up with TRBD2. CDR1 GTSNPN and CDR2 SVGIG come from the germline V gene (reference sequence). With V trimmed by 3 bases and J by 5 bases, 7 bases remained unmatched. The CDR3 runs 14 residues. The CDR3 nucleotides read TGTGCCTGGAGGCTAGCGGGGCGTAGGGAGACCCAGTACTTC. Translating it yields CAWRLAGRRETQYF.

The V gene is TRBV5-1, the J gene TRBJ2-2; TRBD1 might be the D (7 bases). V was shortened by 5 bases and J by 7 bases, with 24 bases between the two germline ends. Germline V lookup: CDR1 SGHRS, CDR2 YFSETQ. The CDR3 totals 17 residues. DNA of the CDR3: TGCGCCAGCAGGCGGGAAGGTCGAATCAGGGACAGCGGGGAGCTGTTTTTT. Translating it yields CASRREGRIRDSGELFF.

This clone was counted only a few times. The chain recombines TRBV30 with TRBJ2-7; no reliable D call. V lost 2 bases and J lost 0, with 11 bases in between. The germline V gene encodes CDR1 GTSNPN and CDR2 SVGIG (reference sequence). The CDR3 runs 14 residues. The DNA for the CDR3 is TGTGCCTGGAGTCCCTACCCGAGCTCCTACGAGCAGTACTTC. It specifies CAWSPYPSSYEQYF.

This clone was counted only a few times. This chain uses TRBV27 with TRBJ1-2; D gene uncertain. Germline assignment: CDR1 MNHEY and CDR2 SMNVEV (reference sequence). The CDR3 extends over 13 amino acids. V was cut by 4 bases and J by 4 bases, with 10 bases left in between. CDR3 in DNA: TGTGCCAGCAGTTCCCAATCTCTCTATGGCTACACCTTC. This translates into CASSSQSLYGYTF.

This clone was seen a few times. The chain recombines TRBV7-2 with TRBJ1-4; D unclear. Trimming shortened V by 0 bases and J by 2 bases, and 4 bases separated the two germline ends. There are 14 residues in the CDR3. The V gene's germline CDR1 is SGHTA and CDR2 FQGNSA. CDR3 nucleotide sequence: TGTGCCAGCAGCTTAGCAGGGACTAATGAAAAACTGTTTTTT. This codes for CASSLAGTNEKLFF. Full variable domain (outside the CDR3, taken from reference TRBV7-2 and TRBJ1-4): GAGVSQSPSNKVTEKGKDVELRCDPISGHTALYWYRQSLGQGLEFLIYFQGNSAPDKSGLPSDRFSAERTGGSVSTLTIQRTQQEDSAVYLCASSLAGTNEKLFFGSGTQLSVL.

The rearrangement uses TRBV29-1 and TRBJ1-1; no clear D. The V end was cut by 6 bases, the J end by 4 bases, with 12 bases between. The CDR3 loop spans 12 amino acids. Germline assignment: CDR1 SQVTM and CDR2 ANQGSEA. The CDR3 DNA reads TGCAGCGTGGCTGGGTGGGTCACTGAAGCTTTCTTT. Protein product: CSVAGWVTEAFF.

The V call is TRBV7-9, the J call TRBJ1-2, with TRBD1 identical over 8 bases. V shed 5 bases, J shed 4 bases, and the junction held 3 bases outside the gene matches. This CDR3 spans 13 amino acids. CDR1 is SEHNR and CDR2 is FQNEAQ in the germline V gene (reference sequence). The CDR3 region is CASSPDRGYGYTF. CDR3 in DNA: TGTGCCAGCAGCCCCGACAGGGGCTATGGCTACACCTTC.

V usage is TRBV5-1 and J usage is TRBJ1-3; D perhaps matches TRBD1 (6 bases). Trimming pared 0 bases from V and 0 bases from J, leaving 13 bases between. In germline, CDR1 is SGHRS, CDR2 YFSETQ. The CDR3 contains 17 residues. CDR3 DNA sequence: TGCGCCAGCAGCTTGGTGGGTGGACAGAGCTCTGGAAACACCATATATTTT. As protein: CASSLVGGQSSGNTIYF.

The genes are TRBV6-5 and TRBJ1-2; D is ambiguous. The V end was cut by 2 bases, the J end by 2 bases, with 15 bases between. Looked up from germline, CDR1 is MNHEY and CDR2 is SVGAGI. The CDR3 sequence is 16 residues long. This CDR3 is CASSYKVGRSNYGYTF. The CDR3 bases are TGTGCCAGCAGTTACAAGGTTGGCAGGTCCAACTATGGCTACACCTTC.

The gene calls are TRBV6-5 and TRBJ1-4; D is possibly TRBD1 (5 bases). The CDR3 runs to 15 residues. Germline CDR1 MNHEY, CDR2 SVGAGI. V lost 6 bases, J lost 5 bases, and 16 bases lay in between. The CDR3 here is CASRPPGLVNEKLFF. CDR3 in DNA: TGTGCCAGCAGGCCGCCGGGGCTGGTAAATGAAAAACTGTTTTTT.